The 9 T cell receptor beta chains reported below all come from one sample, sequenced in a study of neoadjuvant anti-PD-1 for oral cavity cancer. Measured with immunoSEQ multiplex PCR; TCRdb has only the in-frame clones, and not every one. Among under 85,000 clones, 70% to 85% were seen once, and the ten largest hold around 3.1%. The specimen comprised PBMCs, sampled before nivolumab (anti-PD-1) treatment. The receptors shown here come from a person between 35 and 79 years old with oral cavity squamous cell carcinoma.

The J gene is TRBJ2-1, the V gene TRBV2; D remains ambiguous. Trimming pared 6 bases from V and 10 bases from J, leaving 13 bases between. CDR3 length equals 12 residues. CDR1 and CDR2 (germline): SNHLY, FYNNEI. CDR3 in DNA: TGTGCCAGCAGGCCAACTACGCCCGAGCAGTTCTTC. Its translation: CASRPTTPEQFF. Supplemented by reference TRBV2 and TRBJ2-1, the full variable domain reads EPEVTQTPSHQVTQMGQEVILRCVPISNHLYFYWYRQILGQKVEFLVSFYNNEISEKSEIFDDQFSVERPDGSNFTLKIRSTKLEDSAMYFCASRPTTPEQFFGPGTRLTVL.

The J gene is TRBJ1-1, the V gene TRBV9; D might be TRBD1 (6 bases). The CDR3 spans 14 residues. Trimming left V 3 bases short and J 2 bases short, with 11 bases between. Germline CDR1 SGDLS, CDR2 YYNGEE. This chain's CDR3 is CASSARDTNTEAFF. CDR3 DNA: TGTGCCAGCAGCGCAAGGGACACCAACACTGAAGCTTTCTTT.

The CDR3 reads CATKGPGLIGGTQYF. The CDR3 DNA follows: TGTGCCACCAAAGGACCGGGACTAATAGGGGGGACCCAGTACTTC. The chain carries TRBV6-6 and TRBJ2-5, with D possibly TRBD2 on 7 matching bases. Trimming removed 10 bases from V and 7 bases from J, with 25 bases in between. From germline, CDR1 is MNHNY and CDR2 SVGAGI (reference sequence). The CDR3 covers 15 residues.

The chain links TRBV6-5 to TRBJ1-5; maybe TRBD1 (5 bases). V was pared by 0 bases and J by 3 bases, with 9 bases between. The V gene's germline CDR1 is MNHEY and CDR2 SVGAGI. The CDR3 runs to 15 residues. The CDR3 nucleotides read TGTGCCAGCAGTTACTCGGGGGGACCCAATCAGCCCCAGCATTTT. Protein sequence: CASSYSGGPNQPQHF.

J is TRBJ2-3 and V is TRBV6-6, with TRBD2 as a possible D gene (5 bases). Germline V gene data show CDR1 as MNHNY and CDR2 as SVGAGI (reference sequence). The CDR3 loop spans 14 amino acids. Between the trimmed V and J ends, which lost 7 bases and 1 base, there was a span of 12 bases. This CDR3 is CASIRTPRTDTQYF. In DNA form, the CDR3 reads TGTGCCAGCATAAGGACTCCACGCACAGATACGCAGTATTTT.

The CDR3 reads CASSLQAEAEKLFF. The CDR3 nucleotides read TGTGCCAGCAGCTTACAGGCAGAGGCTGAAAAACTGTTTTTT. V gene TRBV11-1 combines with J gene TRBJ1-4, with no clear D. V was trimmed by 2 bases and J by 7 bases, leaving 11 bases between them. Germline CDR1 SGHAT, CDR2 FQDESV (reference sequence). The CDR3 extends over 14 amino acids.

Regarding this clone: Here the CDR3 omits its conserved ending phenylalanine or tryptophan, so a read error is the likely source. Because the CDR3's place on the DNA is in doubt, the DNA is left out and the CDR3 is given as listed by TCRdb. This chain joins TRBV20-1 and TRBJ1-1; no check of the table's D call, TRBD1, against the DNA was made. Germline V gene lookup returns CDR1 DFQATT and CDR2 SNEGSKA (reference sequence). With termini counted, the CDR3 has 11 amino acids. The CDR3 is CSASGGTVDTS.

The chain joins TRBV15 to TRBJ2-3, with D perhaps matching TRBD2 (5 bases). Deletions cut 1 base from V and 1 base from J, with 6 bases between. Germline CDR1 is LNHNV and CDR2 is YYDKDF (reference sequence). CDR3 length: 14 amino acids. As DNA, the CDR3 is TGTGCCACCAGCAGAGTACTAGGCACAGATACGCAGTATTTT. This translates into CATSRVLGTDTQYF.

CDR3 residues: CASSQDRQGLQETQYF. CDR3 nucleotide sequence: TGCGCCAGCAGCCAAGATAGGCAGGGCCTCCAAGAGACCCAGTACTTC. The rearrangement joins TRBV4-1 to TRBJ2-5; weak D call: TRBD1 (5 bases). The CDR3 contains 16 residues. Germline CDR1 MGHRA, CDR2 YSYEKL. The V end was cut by 0 bases, the J end by 1 base, with 12 bases between.